The T cell receptor beta chain described here comes from a study of cytomegalovirus exposure and HLA in healthy donors (dated by TCRdb to the late 2010s). Regarding the research as a whole: An earlier analysis of several hundred of the donors reported approximately 280 Gb of sequence data and approximately 120 million unique TCR beta sequences obtained from around 180 million T cells. Approximately 330 gigabases of sequencing data and around 88 million unique TCR sequences made up an early release that covered 500 to 650 HLA-typed donors. Of the 350 to 400 genotyped donors, over 65% fell in the genetic ancestry cluster associated with self-reported Caucasian donors. The aim of the study was to test whether cataloging public T cell receptors could identify signatures of past pathogen exposure. The study used immunosequencing to profile the T cell repertoires of approximately 690 subjects and linked those repertoires to cytomegalovirus serostatus. In addition to the first cohort of around 670 subjects, a separate validation cohort of 120 different subjects was used. The study combined high-throughput TCR immunosequencing, statistical association of individual TCRs with disease status, and machine learning to predict cytomegalovirus infection status. In a later analysis, previously published TCR beta repertoires from 670 or so donors were re-analyzed and high-resolution HLA genotyping was added so that TCR occurrence patterns could be studied. Rather than drawing on any new phenotypic data, the later analysis identified candidate immune exposures from TCR beta sequences and the way those sequences occurred across donors. An earlier analysis of several hundred of the donors used high-throughput TCR beta sequencing to judge whether each TCR beta V gene segment behaved as functional or pseudogenic. Alongside the repertoire data, information on donor age, sex, ethnicity and CMV serostatus was compiled. A later genetic analysis used genome-wide SNP genotypes for about three fifths of the 666 donors, treating that subset as a discovery cohort. Every repertoire in the discovery cohort had been generated on one and the same sequencing platform. HLA typing included class I and class II loci at four-digit resolution. Typing coverage varied by locus: roughly 629-630 donors for A, B, C, DRB1 and DQB1; approximately 500 for DQA1; more than 600 for DPA1; around 490 for DPB1. Four to six DR-DQ haplotypes were handled as single units for association and clustering, since linkage in the cohort was strong. Among almost 400 genotyped donors of the cohort, an average of approximately 230,000 unique TCR beta nucleotide sequences were sequenced per donor, roughly a sixth of them non-productive. General study outcomes and caveats: In a later analysis, HLA-associated TCR beta chains showed more clonal expansion and lower generation probabilities than non-associated chains that were equally common. A later analysis associated 15,000 to 20,000 TCR beta sequences with specific HLA alleles at a false discovery rate of 0.05. Linkage disequilibrium might explain the correlated functional status among segregating V segments, but an unknown experimental factor could not be ruled out. The cohort was sequenced for TCR beta chains only, and without alpha or paired-chain data the features that could be detected were limited. A further reported finding was that TCR beta sequences accurately predicted the HLA-A and HLA-B alleles for most subjects in the first cohort. Strong co-occurrence of HLA alleles, especially DR and DQ, made assigning TCR associations to individual alleles difficult. A later analysis found that most CMV-associated TCR beta chains appeared HLA-restricted, with HLA associations seemingly driven largely by CMV exposure. A later analysis reported that several top co-occurrence clusters appeared linked to parvovirus B19, influenza, CMV and Epstein-Barr virus. Because HLA typing was missing for some donors at each locus, association tests included only the typed subset. In vitro tests confirmed that three of the cytomegalovirus-associated TCR beta chains recognize cytomegalovirus antigens. An earlier analysis of approximately 570 of the donors showed that most TCR beta V segments appeared in productive rearrangements either about 90% or about 30% of the time, which broadly matched IMGT annotations. Because counts were too low, 15 to 20 rarely observed V segments, including chromosome 9 orphons, were excluded from the earlier analysis of 587 of the donors. In the study, some 160 TCR beta chains were listed as associated with cytomegalovirus. Across donors, most TCR sequences were observed very rarely, whereas some public TCRs were present in many individuals. A later analysis found that TCR association rates varied across HLA loci, with DRB1 alleles showing the most associated TCRs and HLA-C alleles the fewest. Because the 87-base-pair reads could not distinguish some IMGT-functional V segments, including TRBV6-2 and TRBV6-3, those segments were excluded. A later genetic analysis associated a missense DCLRE1C variant with V-gene and J-gene trimming of TCR beta chains, and an independent cohort replicated the association. In both the original and validation cohorts, the classifier was reported to diagnose cytomegalovirus status with high specificity and sensitivity. A group of highly shared sequence variants was considered likely to be a technical artifact of the sequencing pipeline. Immune exposure information for the cohort was limited to CMV serostatus. Presence/absence analyses assumed roughly uniform sequencing depth across donors, an assumption that may not hold. According to a later genetic analysis, donors in an Asian-associated ancestry cluster had fewer N-insertions in productive TCRs than the approximately 690-donor mean. It was suggested by the authors that the approach could potentially be generalized to other disease states and immunological phenotypes.

The cohort consisted of fewer than 700 healthy bone marrow donors. All cohort members were sampled while nominally healthy, although unrecorded immune exposures were likely present. The donor tested CMV seropositive and was one of the 289 seropositive cohort members. Every donor gave a peripheral blood sample, and the peripheral blood mononuclear cells from that sample were used for TCR beta sequencing. The Qiagen DNeasy Blood Extraction Kit was used to extract genomic DNA from the blood cell samples. CDR1 is given as LGHNA and CDR2 as YNFKEQ, both from the germline V gene. Trimming takes 4 bases off V and 5 bases off J; junction bases not matched to a gene: 6. The CDR3 measures 14 amino acids from cysteine to phenylalanine. Only the CDR3 region is kept as DNA, spanning 42 bases read in frame from base 1. Concerning this clone itself: Its antigen is not yet known. The input lacks base qualities; no much larger clone sits a single base away.

The method behind the library was the immunoSEQ multiplex PCR assay. For the multiplex PCR, a mixture combining 60 forward primers for TCR Vbeta segments and 13 reverse primers for TCR Jbeta segments was used. A multiplex PCR assay on genomic DNA amplified the CDR3 region of rearranged TCR beta genes. On the Illumina HiSeq System, the amplified TCR beta libraries were sequenced as 87-base-pair reads. On the authors' methods: In a later analysis, 80 million or so unique TCR beta chains were counted across the approximately 640 repertoires, and roughly 11 million of these chains were shared by at least two donors. Raw reads were error-corrected and collapsed into unique sequences with a nearest-neighbor algorithm that merged closely related sequences to remove PCR and sequencing errors. To assign V, D and J gene segments, CDR3 sequences were aligned to IMGT reference sequences. For a sequence to be retained, a match of at least six nucleotides was required to both a V gene segment and a J gene segment. Rearrangements were called productive when the CDR3 lacked stop codons and stayed in frame with V and J; all others were non-productive. CDR3 was defined according to IMGT convention as the region running from the second conserved V-encoded cysteine to the conserved J-encoded phenylalanine. In an earlier analysis of more than 550 of the donors, sequences lacking an unambiguous match to a single V gene segment were excluded. An earlier analysis of roughly 590 of the donors called V segments functional above 56.7% productive rearrangements and segregating when the between-donor standard deviation exceeded 5%. A statistical classification framework was built for diagnosing cytomegalovirus status from the catalog of TCR beta chain sequences. In a later analysis, TCR nucleotide sequences were compared against IMGT/GENE-DB human TR gene sequences so that V and J genes could be assigned. A later analysis assigned CDR3 sequences and most-parsimonious VDJ recombination scenarios with the TCRdist pipeline. In a later analysis, each TCR beta chain was defined by its CDR3 amino acid sequence together with its V-gene family, and reads lacking a unique V-gene family were excluded. In a later analysis, fewer than 600 highly shared, low-generation-probability nucleotide sequences were removed to address suspected cross-contamination and a sequencing artifact. In a later analysis, a clonal expansion index was calculated for each public chain from normalized within-repertoire ranks of inferred template counts. In a later analysis, generation probabilities were computed using a VDJ recombination model fitted to out-of-frame rearrangements, and the results were checked against IGoR. A later analysis scored TCR-TCR, TCR-HLA and TCR-CMV co-occurrence with hypergeometric tests, applying a repertoire-size bias correction to TCR pairs. To estimate false discovery rates, a later analysis permuted the HLA or CMV assignments 20 times. In a later analysis, co-occurring TCRs were grouped with DBSCAN, and TCRdist sequence similarity was added when clustering was performed within HLA-allele-positive subsets. Repertoires with fewer than 30,000 or more than 120,000 public chains were left out of co-occurrence clustering, as were five repertoires with anomalous nucleotide sharing. Not all clones reach the TCRdb copy of this immuneACCESS table, which keeps in-frame sequences only. Checked studies attribute under half of the gap to unresolved V genes and leave the rest unexplained. V and J calls and clone size come straight from that table; D and trimming were deduced from the DNA. For this sample there are tens of thousands of clones; approximately 84% appear just once. The ten biggest clones cover around 1.2% of the sample.

The sequence derives from a girl aged 2-10 years in good health and CMV-seropositive. This chain is built from TRBV4-2 and TRBJ2-5, with 8 middle bases fitting TRBD2. Sequenced sample: PBMCs. CDR3 reads: CASSPGLAGETQYF. Read as DNA, the sequence is TGTGCCAGCAGCCCAGGACTAGCTGGCGAGACCCAGTACTTC.